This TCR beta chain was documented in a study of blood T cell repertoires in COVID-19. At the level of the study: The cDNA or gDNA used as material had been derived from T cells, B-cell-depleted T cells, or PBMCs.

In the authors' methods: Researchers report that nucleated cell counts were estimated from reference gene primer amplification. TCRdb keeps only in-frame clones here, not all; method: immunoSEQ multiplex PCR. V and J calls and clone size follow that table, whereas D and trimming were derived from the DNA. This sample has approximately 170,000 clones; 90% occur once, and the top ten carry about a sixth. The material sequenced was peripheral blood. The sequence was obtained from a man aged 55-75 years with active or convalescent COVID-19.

This chain's CDR3 is CASSLAAGVDTGELFF. The CDR3 coding sequence is TGTGCCAGCAGCTTAGCGGCGGGGGTCGACACCGGGGAGCTGTTTTTT. The V gene is TRBV7-6, the J gene TRBJ2-2; 7 bases match TRBD2. This CDR3 is built from 16 residues. Losses at the gene ends were 0 bases for V and 3 bases for J; bases not matched to a gene: 4. The germline CDR1 and CDR2 sequences are SGHVS and FNYEAQ. Filled out from reference TRBV7-6 and TRBJ2-2, the complete variable domain reads GAGVSQSPRYKVTKRGQDVALRCDPISGHVSLYWYRQALGQGPEFLTYFNYEAQQDKSGLPNDRFSAERPEGSISTLTIQRTEQRDSAMYRCASSLAAGVDTGELFFGEGSRLTVL.